Listed below are T cell receptor beta chains from one sample, sequenced in a study of blood T cells in healthy people across ages. TCRdb re-called the 5' RACE reads through MiXCR, storing one row per CDR3 protein. This sample has hundreds of thousands of distinct CDR3 sequences; around two fifths occur once, and the top ten carry approximately 31%. The sequenced sample consisted of blood. The receptor source for this set is an elderly man in good health. Both conserved end residues are part of each CDR3. A D gene is named only where the DNA matches it firmly. Clone size, where shown, is once, few, many, or a class for clones that have expanded.

J gene | clone size | V gene | D gene | CDR3 protein | CDR3 DNA
TRBJ2-1 | - | TRBV21-1 | - | CASSPDGSAYNEQFF | TGTGCCAGCAGTCCCGACGGGTCAGCCTACAATGAGCAGTTCTTC
TRBJ2-7 | - | TRBV21-1 | - | CASSLGTASSYEQYF | TGTGCCAGCAGCCTCGGGACGGCGAGCTCCTACGAGCAGTACTTC
TRBJ2-3 | few | TRBV28 | - | CASSPSVRGTDTQYF | TGTGCCAGCAGCCCCTCCGTTCGAGGGACAGATACGCAGTATTTT
TRBJ2-3 | - | TRBV7-9 | TRBD2 | CASSLATSGASTQYF | TGTGCCAGCAGCTTAGCGACTAGCGGGGCATCTACGCAGTATTTT
TRBJ2-2 | - | TRBV7-2 | - | CASSKQGSAGELFF | TGTGCCAGCAGCAAACAGGGAAGTGCCGGGGAGCTGTTTTTT
TRBJ1-6 | - | TRBV5-1 | - | CASSLEGSSSSPLHF | TGCGCCAGCAGCTTGGAGGGCAGCTCCAGTTCACCCCTCCACTTT
TRBJ2-5 | - | TRBV20-1 | - | CSARGPNGGVETQYF | TGCAGTGCTAGAGGACCCAACGGGGGCGTGGAGACCCAGTACTTC
TRBJ1-5 | - | TRBV20-1 | - | CSARDGKASNQPQHF | TGCAGTGCTAGAGACGGAAAGGCTAGCAATCAGCCCCAGCATTTT
TRBJ2-3 | - | TRBV12-3/TRBV12-4 | - | CASSLERLSTDTQYF | TGTGCCAGCAGTTTAGAACGGCTTAGCACAGATACGCAGTATTTT
TRBJ2-1 | few | TRBV7-2 | - | CASSSGTPYYNEQFF | TGTGCCAGCAGCTCCGGGACTCCTTACTACAATGAGCAGTTCTTC
TRBJ2-5 | - | TRBV7-2 | TRBD2 | CVSSPRLAGGAETQYF | TGTGTCAGCAGCCCTAGACTCGCGGGGGGGGCAGAGACCCAGTACTTC
TRBJ2-1 | few | TRBV14 | - | CASSQDYTSSQFF | TGTGCCAGCAGCCAAGATTATACGAGTTCGCAGTTCTTC
TRBJ2-7 | - | TRBV28 | - | CASSSIPWETPYEQYF | TGTGCCAGCAGTTCAATCCCATGGGAGACACCCTACGAGCAGTACTTC
TRBJ1-6 | few | TRBV6-2/TRBV6-3 | - | CASSYAGNSPLHF | TGTGCCAGCAGTTATGCAGGGAATTCACCCCTCCACTTT
TRBJ1-2 | few | TRBV25-1 | - | CASSEPGLSAMGYTF | TGTGCCAGCAGTGAACCTGGACTGAGTGCTATGGGCTACACCTTC
TRBJ2-1 | - | TRBV6-2/TRBV6-3 | - | CASGPLHNEQFF | TGTGCCAGCGGACCCCTCCACAATGAGCAGTTCTTC
TRBJ1-5 | few | TRBV11-2 | - | CASSLEKVNQPQHF | TGTGCCAGCAGCTTAGAGAAGGTCAATCAGCCCCAGCATTTT
TRBJ2-3 | - | TRBV20-1 | TRBD2 | CSARTRTSFPDTQYF | TGCAGTGCTAGGACCCGGACTAGTTTCCCAGATACGCAGTATTTT
TRBJ2-1 | - | TRBV20-1 | - | CSASPGQILYNEQFF | TGCAGTGCTTCTCCAGGACAGATCTTGTACAATGAGCAGTTCTTC
TRBJ2-7 | many | TRBV6-1 | TRBD1 | CASSEVGQDSYEQYF | TGTGCCAGCAGTGAAGTAGGACAGGACTCCTACGAGCAGTACTTC
TRBJ1-4 | few | TRBV4-3 | - | CASSQPRGPNEKLFF | TGCGCCAGCAGCCAACCCAGGGGTCCGAATGAAAAACTGTTTTTT
TRBJ2-6 | - | TRBV7-8 | - | CASSLDSRTLSAGADVLTF | TGTGCCAGCAGCTTAGATTCGCGGACCCTCTCCGCTGGGGCCGACGTCCTGACTTTC
TRBJ2-1 | - | TRBV5-1 | - | CASSLVASPNEQFF | TGCGCCAGCAGCTTGGTAGCCAGCCCCAATGAGCAGTTCTTC
TRBJ1-2 | - | TRBV20-1 | - | CSATEGAVYGYTF | TGCAGTGCAACCGAAGGGGCGGTCTATGGCTACACCTTC
TRBJ2-2 | few | TRBV29-1 | TRBD1 | CSVDGTGPTGELFF | TGCAGCGTTGATGGGACAGGGCCCACCGGGGAGCTGTTTTTT
TRBJ2-4 | - | TRBV15 | TRBD1 | CATSRDSTGGEDIQYF | TGTGCCACCAGCAGAGATTCAACAGGGGGCGAGGACATTCAGTACTTC
TRBJ2-7 | few | TRBV20-1 | - | CSAFPGRTTYEQYF | TGCAGTGCCTTCCCGGGACGGACGACTTACGAGCAGTACTTC
TRBJ2-5 | - | TRBV4-3 | - | CASSLVLSGQETQYF | TGCGCCAGCAGCCTTGTCTTATCGGGGCAAGAGACCCAGTACTTC
TRBJ1-1 | - | TRBV5-5 | - | CASRFGTPNTEAFF | TGTGCCAGCAGGTTTGGTACACCGAACACTGAAGCTTTCTTT
TRBJ2-7 | - | TRBV18 | TRBD2 | CASSPEFSGGLTYEQYF | TGTGCCAGCTCACCAGAATTCAGCGGGGGGCTCACCTACGAGCAGTACTTC
TRBJ1-1 | - | TRBV29-1 | - | CSVKMGRMNTEAFF | TGCAGCGTTAAAATGGGACGTATGAACACTGAAGCTTTCTTT
TRBJ2-1 | few | TRBV4-3 | - | CASSQDRVGSRQFF | TGCGCCAGCAGCCAAGATCGGGTAGGAAGTAGGCAGTTCTTC
TRBJ2-3 | few | TRBV24-1 | TRBD2 | CATSASGDFTDTQYF | TGTGCCACCAGTGCCAGCGGGGACTTCACAGATACGCAGTATTTT
TRBJ2-5 | few | TRBV6-6 | - | CASGGTQYF | TGTGCCAGCGGCGGGACCCAGTACTTC
TRBJ2-3 | - | TRBV4-1 | TRBD2 | CASSQVGAGGDQSTDTQYF | TGCGCCAGCAGCCAAGTAGGAGCGGGGGGGGACCAAAGCACAGATACGCAGTATTTT
TRBJ1-1 | - | TRBV5-1 | - | CASSNPTGKSTEAFF | TGCGCCAGCAGCAATCCTACAGGGAAAAGCACTGAAGCTTTCTTT
TRBJ1-2 | - | TRBV11-1 | TRBD1 | CASSSFGAGTGIGYTF | TGTGCCAGCAGCTCCTTCGGAGCCGGGACAGGGATTGGCTACACCTTC
TRBJ2-3 | - | TRBV6-1 | - | CASSDRYRTGTDTQYF | TGTGCCAGCAGTGATAGGTACCGAACGGGGACAGATACGCAGTATTTT
TRBJ2-1 | - | TRBV7-3 | TRBD2 | CASSLSISGRGEQFF | TGTGCCAGCAGCTTAAGTATTAGCGGGAGGGGGGAGCAGTTCTTC
TRBJ2-3 | few | TRBV24-1 | - | CATSARDRRDTQYF | TGTGCCACCAGTGCCCGAGACAGGAGAGATACGCAGTATTTT
TRBJ2-1 | few | TRBV11-3 | - | CASSLDGASSYNEQFF | TGTGCCAGCAGCTTAGACGGGGCTAGCTCCTACAATGAGCAGTTCTTC
TRBJ2-5 | many | TRBV29-1 | - | CSVSPVQETQYF | TGCAGCGTATCCCCGGTACAAGAGACCCAGTACTTC
TRBJ1-1 | many | TRBV7-6 | - | CASSLASRGSTEAFF | TGTGCCAGCAGCTTAGCGAGCAGGGGCAGCACTGAAGCTTTCTTT
TRBJ2-7 | - | TRBV29-1 | - | CSCSLNYEQYF | TGCAGCTGTTCTTTAAACTACGAGCAGTACTTC
TRBJ2-3 | many | TRBV6-6 | TRBD1 | CASGDRVGDTQYF | TGTGCCAGCGGCGACAGGGTAGGAGATACGCAGTATTTT
TRBJ2-7 | - | TRBV6-6 | - | CASSYLGGAEGEQYF | TGTGCCAGCAGTTACTTGGGGGGCGCGGAGGGCGAGCAGTACTTC
TRBJ2-7 | - | TRBV19 | - | CASTSRGSSRGVDEQYF | TGTGCCAGTACCTCCAGAGGGTCGTCTAGAGGGGTTGACGAGCAGTACTTC